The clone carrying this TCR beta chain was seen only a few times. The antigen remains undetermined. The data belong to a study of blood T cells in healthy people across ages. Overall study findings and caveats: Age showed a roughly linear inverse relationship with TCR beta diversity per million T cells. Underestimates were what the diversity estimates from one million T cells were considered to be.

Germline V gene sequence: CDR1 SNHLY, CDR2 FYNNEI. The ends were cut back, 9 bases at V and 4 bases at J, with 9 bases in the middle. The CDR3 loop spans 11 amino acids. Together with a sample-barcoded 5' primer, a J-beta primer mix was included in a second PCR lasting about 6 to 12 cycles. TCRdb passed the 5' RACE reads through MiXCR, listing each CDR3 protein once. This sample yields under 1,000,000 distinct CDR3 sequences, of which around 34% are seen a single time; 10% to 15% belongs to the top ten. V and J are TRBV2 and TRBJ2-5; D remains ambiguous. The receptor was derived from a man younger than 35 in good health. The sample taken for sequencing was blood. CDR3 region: CASFVGETQYF. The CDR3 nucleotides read TGTGCCAGTTTTGTCGGAGAGACCCAGTACTTC.